The present T cell receptor (beta chain) was sequenced within a study of naive and memory T cell subsets. Study-wide results and caveats: TCR abundance followed a power law differing between naive and memory subsets.

With regard to this clonotype: Its antigen is still unknown.

The CDR3 contains 15 residues. CDR1 and CDR2 from the germline V gene are SGHTA and FQGTGA. Trimming left V 2 bases short and J 5 bases short, with 13 bases between. Two oligonucleotides, mixed equimolar, formed the beta constant-region primer covering TRBC1 and TRBC2. Nested alpha and beta constant-region primers with the SP2 primer drove four PCR rounds on ligated cDNA. Via MiXCR, TCRdb re-called the UMI-ligation and nested PCR reads, giving one row per CDR3 protein. Of 130,000 or so distinct CDR3 sequences listed, about 36% were seen once; the top ten hold approximately 0.9%. The sample was central memory CD4+ T cells from blood. This sequence originates from a human donor in good health. The chain is built from TRBV7-3 and TRBJ2-1; D is ambiguous. The CDR3 spells CASSLDGQKNNEQFF. The CDR3 DNA follows: TGTGCCAGCAGCTTAGATGGTCAGAAAAACAATGAGCAGTTCTTC.